Included here is one T cell receptor (beta chain) sequence, with context. V was pared by 5 bases and J by 3 bases, with 6 bases of the junction left unmatched. Germline-derived CDR1 and CDR2 are SGHTS and YDEGEE. The CDR3 consists of 15 residues. These data come from a study of blood T cell repertoires in COVID-19. Looking at the study overall: Italy, Spain and the United States were the sources of the convalescent and acute COVID-19 samples. PBMCs, B-cell-depleted T cells, or T cells provided the cDNA or gDNA that made up the material.

In the authors' workflow: Nucleated cell counts were estimated from reference gene primer amplification. TCRdb keeps only in-frame clones here, not all; method: immunoSEQ multiplex PCR. That table gives V, J and clone size, and the DNA gave D and trimming. The table includes approximately 300,000 clones, approximately 89% detected once. The receptor was isolated from a woman aged 30 to 39 with COVID-19, enrolled during active disease. The V gene is TRBV5-8, the J gene TRBJ1-4; 8 bases map to TRBD1. Sequencing used peripheral blood. The CDR3 reads CASRSGGYANEKLFF. The CDR3 coding sequence is TGTGCCAGCAGATCAGGGGGCTACGCTAATGAAAAACTGTTTTTT.